A single sample gave rise to the 31 T cell receptor beta chains below, sequenced in a study of cytomegalovirus exposure and HLA in healthy donors. The protocol was immunoSEQ multiplex PCR, while the TCRdb copy is restricted to in-frame clones and leaves out a portion. The sample lists some 90,000 clones; roughly 96% were seen once. Sample: PBMCs. The receptor source for this set is a man between 18 and 29 years old in good health and CMV-seronegative.

The CDR3 DNA is TGTGCCAGCAGTGAATATCAGGGGGGCTACAATGAGCAGTTCTTC. It encodes CASSEYQGGYNEQFF. The chain links TRBV25-1 to TRBJ2-1; D may be TRBD1 (7 bases). CDR3 length: 15 amino acids. Germline V gene lookup returns CDR1 MGHDK and CDR2 SYGVNS. The V and J ends lost 0 bases and 3 bases respectively, with 9 bases between them.

The chain is built from TRBV28 and TRBJ1-5; possible D gene TRBD1, 5 bases. V shed 6 bases and J shed 6 bases, with 12 bases lying between them. The CDR3 spans 13 residues. In germline, CDR1 is MDHEN, CDR2 SYDVKM. CDR3 amino acids: CASRDTRGQPQHF. The CDR3 DNA reads TGTGCCAGCAGAGACACAAGGGGTCAGCCCCAGCATTTT. Looking up the rest from reference TRBV28 and TRBJ1-5 gives the full variable domain: DVKVTQSSRYLVKRTGEKVFLECVQDMDHENMFWYRQDPGLGLRLIYFSYDVKMKEKGDIPEGYSVSREKKERFSLILESASTNQTSMYLCASRDTRGQPQHFGDGTRLSIL.

Only a few counts were recorded for this clone. J is TRBJ1-1 and V is TRBV28; D not resolved. The germline CDR1 and CDR2 sequences are MDHEN and SYDVKM. The ends were cut back, 6 bases at V and 3 bases at J, with 11 bases in the middle. This CDR3 is 13 amino acids long. The CDR3 protein is CASSRTMDTEAFF. CDR3 nucleotide sequence: TGTGCCAGCAGCCGGACTATGGACACTGAAGCTTTCTTT.

The V gene is TRBV7-2, the J gene TRBJ2-2; 7 bases agree with TRBD2. There are 15 residues in the CDR3. Trimming cost V 4 bases and J 5 bases; bases outside gene matches: 7. Germline V lookup: CDR1 SGHTA, CDR2 FQGNSA. Here the CDR3 DNA reads TGTGCCAGCAGCTCACGACTAGCCCCGACCGGGGAGCTGTTTTTT. Translated: CASSSRLAPTGELFF. Full variable domain (missing parts from reference TRBV7-2 and TRBJ2-2): GAGVSQSPSNKVTEKGKDVELRCDPISGHTALYWYRQSLGQGLEFLIYFQGNSAPDKSGLPSDRFSAERTGGSVSTLTIQRTQQEDSAVYLCASSSRLAPTGELFFGEGSRLTVL.

The chain employs TRBV6-1 and TRBJ2-7; 9 bases align to TRBD2. V lost 7 bases, J lost 1 base, and 8 bases stayed unmatched. The CDR3 loop spans 15 amino acids. Germline assignment: CDR1 MNHNS and CDR2 SASEGT. The CDR3 spells CASIKLTSGSYEQYF. CDR3 DNA: TGTGCCAGCATAAAATTGACTAGCGGATCCTACGAGCAGTACTTC.

The chain couples TRBV7-2 to TRBJ2-1, with 13 bases identical to TRBD2. The CDR3 runs to 15 residues. V dropped 1 base and J dropped 10; count of bases not matched to a gene: 4. From germline, CDR1 is SGHTA and CDR2 FQGNSA. The CDR3 coding sequence is TGTGCCAGCAGCTTAGGGACTAGCGGGAGACAGGAGCAGTTCTTC. It encodes CASSLGTSGRQEQFF.

The gene calls are TRBV5-6 and TRBJ1-4; tentative D call: TRBD1 (5 bases). V lost 4 bases to trimming and J lost 8 bases, with 18 bases between them. Germline V lookup: CDR1 SGHDT, CDR2 YYEEEE. This CDR3 is 15 amino acids long. For the CDR3, the DNA is TGTGCCAGCAGCATAACAGGAACCGAAGGGGAAAAACTGTTTTTT. It translates to CASSITGTEGEKLFF.

In the case of this clone: One end of the junction varies from germline; a read error may be responsible. The V and J genes are TRBV5-8 and TRBJ1-1; D call uncertain. Germline lookup yields CDR1 SGHTS and CDR2 YDEGEE. The CDR3 totals 14 residues. The CDR3 sequence is CASSRLLRNPEAFF. The CDR3 bases are TGTGCCAGCAGCCGCCTACTGAGGAACCCTGAAGCTTTCTTT. Looking up the rest from reference TRBV5-8 and TRBJ1-1 gives the full variable domain: EAGVTQSPTHLIKTRGQQATLRCSPISGHTSVYWYQQALGLGLQFLLWYDEGEERNRGNFPPRFSGRQFPNYSSELNVNALELEDSALYLCASSRLLRNPEAFFGQGTRLTVV.

The V call is TRBV10-2, the J call TRBJ2-1; D uncertain. Germline V gene data show CDR1 as WSHSY and CDR2 as SAAADI. V lost 0 bases, J lost 4 bases, and 7 bases lay in between. There are 14 residues in the CDR3. The CDR3 region has the DNA TGCGCCAGCAGTGAGTCTTTAGTTTACAATGAGCAGTTCTTC. It yields the protein CASSESLVYNEQFF.

The genes are TRBV19 and TRBJ2-1, with D possibly TRBD1 on 5 matching bases. Germline V gives CDR1 LNHDA, CDR2 SQIVND (reference sequence). The CDR3 is 13 amino acids. Trimming left V 6 bases short and J 8 bases short, with 14 bases between. The CDR3 region is CASRTTEDDEQFF. The DNA for the CDR3 is TGTGCCAGTAGAACGACAGAGGACGATGAGCAGTTCTTC.

The chain combines TRBV30 with TRBJ2-7, with a possible D match to TRBD1 (5 bases). V was trimmed by 0 bases and J by 4 bases, leaving 13 bases between them. CDR3 length: 14 residues. Germline-derived CDR1 and CDR2 are GTSNPN and SVGIG (reference sequence). This CDR3 is CAWSVGQGGYEQYF. CDR3 coding DNA: TGTGCCTGGAGTGTAGGGCAGGGTGGTTACGAGCAGTACTTC.

The chain combines TRBV7-9 with TRBJ1-1, with D possibly TRBD1 on 6 matching bases. There are 15 residues in the CDR3. V lost 5 bases and J 5 bases, leaving 18 bases between the germline ends. Per germline, CDR1 SEHNR and CDR2 FQNEAQ (reference sequence). The CDR3 region is CASSSFRGVRTEAFF. In nucleotides, the CDR3 is TGTGCCAGCAGCAGCTTCAGGGGAGTACGGACTGAAGCTTTCTTT.

This rearrangement joins TRBV7-2 to TRBJ2-5, with no clear D. The CDR3 runs 13 residues. The germline V gene has CDR1 SGHTA and CDR2 FQGNSA. Trimming took off 7 bases at V and 0 bases at J, with 9 bases between the two ends. The CDR3 nucleotides are TGTGCCAGCACCGTCGGGTACCAAGAGACCCAGTACTTC. As protein: CASTVGYQETQYF.

The V gene is TRBV15, the J gene TRBJ2-7; 12 bases align to TRBD1. Germline V gene data show CDR1 as LNHNV and CDR2 as YYDKDF (reference sequence). The CDR3 runs 16 residues. V lost 1 base to trimming and J lost 1 base; unmatched junction nucleotides: 2. The CDR3 loop reads CATSRAGQGASYEQYF. CDR3 DNA sequence: TGTGCCACCAGCAGAGCGGGACAGGGGGCTTCCTACGAGCAGTACTTC.

V gene TRBV6-5 combines with J gene TRBJ2-7, with 13 bases that match TRBD2. V lost 4 bases and J lost 4; bases outside the gene matches: 1. Germline loops: CDR1 MNHEY, CDR2 SVGAGI. The CDR3 contains 14 residues. The CDR3 here is CASSWTSGGYEQYF. The CDR3 DNA reads as TGTGCCAGCAGTTGGACTAGCGGGGGTTACGAGCAGTACTTC.

V usage is TRBV7-6 and J usage is TRBJ2-2; 13 bases are a match to TRBD2. The V and J ends lost 4 bases and 3 bases, in that order; junction bases with no gene match: 5. The CDR3 loop spans 17 amino acids. Germline V CDR1 and CDR2: SGHVS, FNYEAQ. The CDR3 nucleotides read TGTGCCAGCAGCTCACGGACTAGCGGGAGTTACACCGGGGAGCTGTTTTTT. It is translated as CASSSRTSGSYTGELFF.

V is TRBV9 and J is TRBJ2-5; the match to TRBD2 covers 14 bases. The CDR3 has 16 residues. V shed 3 bases, J shed 4 bases, and the junction held 5 bases outside the gene matches. Per germline, CDR1 SGDLS and CDR2 YYNGEE. The CDR3 region has the DNA TGTGCCAGCAGCGCCGGACTAGCGGGAGGAGGAGAGACCCAGTACTTC. Protein sequence: CASSAGLAGGGETQYF.

The chain couples TRBV30 to TRBJ2-3; 9 bases fit TRBD2. V shed 2 bases and J 6 bases; nucleotides not matched to a gene: 9. The CDR3 totals 15 residues. In germline, CDR1 is GTSNPN, CDR2 SVGIG (reference sequence). The CDR3 spells CAWSPTSGVGDTQYF. The CDR3 bases are TGTGCCTGGAGTCCGACTAGCGGAGTTGGGGATACGCAGTATTTT.

The CDR3: CAGRKGWTEIEAFF. In DNA form, the CDR3 reads TGTGCCGGAAGAAAAGGATGGACAGAAATTGAAGCTTTCTTT. The chain uses TRBV5-4 and TRBJ1-1, with D possibly matching TRBD1 (6 bases). Germline-derived CDR1 and CDR2 are SGHNT and YYREEE (reference sequence). V dropped 10 bases and J dropped 7 bases, with 23 bases sitting between them. The length of the CDR3 is 14 residues. Based on the CDR3 plus reference TRBV5-4 and TRBJ1-1, the full variable domain is ETGVTQSPTHLIKTRGQQVTLRCSSQSGHNTVSWYQQALGQGPQFIFQYYREEENGRGNFPPRFSGLQFPNYSSELNVNALELDDSALYLCAGRKGWTEIEAFFGQGTRLTVV.

The chain employs TRBV2 and TRBJ1-1, with a weak D call TRBD1 (6 bases). Per the germline V gene, CDR1 is SNHLY and CDR2 is FYNNEI. This CDR3 spans 13 amino acids. With 5 bases removed from V and 1 base from J, the gap between germline ends came to 8 bases. CDR3 in amino acids: CASSKQGNTEAFF. The CDR3 nucleotides are TGTGCCAGCAGTAAACAGGGGAACACTGAAGCTTTCTTT.

The chain couples TRBV5-4 to TRBJ2-2, with TRBD2 matching 8 bases. With V trimmed by 4 bases and J by 4 bases, 9 bases remained unmatched. The CDR3 has 16 amino acids. Germline assignment: CDR1 SGHNT and CDR2 YYREEE (reference sequence). The CDR3 region has the DNA TGTGCCAGCAGCCGGGGGGGATCGGGAGTCACCGGGGAGCTGTTTTTT. It yields the protein CASSRGGSGVTGELFF.

This clone has a single count. This chain joins TRBV6-5 and TRBJ2-3; weak D call: TRBD1 (6 bases). The V end was cut by 8 bases, the J end by 1 base, with 10 bases between. This CDR3 comprises 13 residues. Germline V gene lookup returns CDR1 MNHEY and CDR2 SVGAGI. Here the CDR3 DNA reads TGTGCCAGCGGGGGACACCGCACAGATACGCAGTATTTT. Translation gives CASGGHRTDTQYF.

The genes are TRBV19 and TRBJ1-1; 12 nucleotides agree with TRBD1. Losses at the gene ends were 6 bases for V and 3 bases for J; bases not matched to a gene: 5. Germline values: CDR1 LNHDA, CDR2 SQIVND (reference sequence). CDR3 length equals 15 residues. The CDR3 reads CASSFGTGGYTEAFF. The DNA for the CDR3 is TGTGCCAGTAGCTTCGGGACAGGGGGCTACACTGAAGCTTTCTTT. The complete variable domain, with remaining parts taken from reference TRBV19 and TRBJ1-1, reads DGGITQSPKYLFRKEGQNVTLSCEQNLNHDAMYWYRQDPGQGLRLIYYSQIVNDFQKGDIAEGYSVSREKKESFPLTVTSAQKNPTAFYLCASSFGTGGYTEAFFGQGTRLTVV.

This chain joins TRBV27 and TRBJ2-6; D is ambiguous. V was pared by 5 bases and J by 10 bases, with 12 bases between. The CDR3 runs to 13 residues. Germline V gives CDR1 MNHEY, CDR2 SMNVEV (reference sequence). CDR3 amino acids: CASSLSRENVLTF. The CDR3 DNA is TGTGCCAGCAGTCTAAGCCGAGAGAACGTCCTGACTTTC.

The V and J genes are TRBV7-2 and TRBJ2-1, with 7 bases that match TRBD1. Germline lookup yields CDR1 SGHTA and CDR2 FQGNSA. V lost 1 base and J lost 3; bases outside the gene matches: 3. This CDR3 is 15 amino acids long. The CDR3 DNA reads TGTGCCAGCAGCTTAGGGGACAGACGCTACAATGAGCAGTTCTTC. It is translated as CASSLGDRRYNEQFF.

The chain has TRBV6-6 and TRBJ2-3, with TRBD1 identical over 7 bases. The CDR3 is 16 amino acids. CDR1 is MNHNY and CDR2 is SVGAGI in the germline V gene (reference sequence). The V gene end was trimmed by 5 bases and the J gene end by 0 bases; junction bases not matched to a gene: 8. The CDR3 reads CASSKVDRDSTDTQYF. The CDR3, as DNA: TGTGCCAGCAGTAAAGTCGACAGGGACAGCACAGATACGCAGTATTTT.

J is TRBJ1-5 and V is TRBV10-1; D is unresolved. This CDR3 has 15 residues. Trimming left V 2 bases short and J 4 bases short, with 12 bases between. Looked up from germline, CDR1 is WNHNN and CDR2 is SYGVQD (reference sequence). CDR3 sequence: CASSEVIQANQPQHF. Written as DNA, the CDR3 is TGCGCCAGCAGTGAGGTTATTCAGGCGAATCAGCCCCAGCATTTT.

This chain joins TRBV27 and TRBJ2-1, with unresolved D. Germline CDR1 and CDR2: MNHEY and SMNVEV (reference sequence). The V and J ends lost 1 base and 0 bases respectively, with 10 bases between them. CDR3 size: 16 residues. The CDR3 reads CASSLWSYSSYNEQFF. The CDR3 DNA reads TGTGCCAGCAGTTTATGGTCATACAGCTCCTACAATGAGCAGTTCTTC.

This sequence joins TRBV2 and TRBJ2-5; 11 nucleotides match TRBD1. Germline values: CDR1 SNHLY, CDR2 FYNNEI. Trimming cost V 7 bases and J 5 bases; bases outside gene matches: 9. The CDR3 loop spans 15 amino acids. DNA of the CDR3: TGTGCCAGCACCCAGAGGACAGGGGGCGTTGAGACCCAGTACTTC. Its translation is CASTQRTGGVETQYF.

The chain couples TRBV6-5 to TRBJ2-3, with TRBD1 matching 7 bases. The trim removed 4 bases at V and 3 bases at J, leaving 7 bases unmatched. Germline V gene lookup returns CDR1 MNHEY and CDR2 SVGAGI. The CDR3 consists of 15 residues. The CDR3 reads CASSSTGSGTDTQYF. In DNA form, the CDR3 reads TGTGCCAGCAGTTCGACAGGGTCGGGGACAGATACGCAGTATTTT.

This rearrangement joins TRBV30 to TRBJ2-5; 9 bases are a match to TRBD1. The germline V gene encodes CDR1 GTSNPN and CDR2 SVGIG (reference sequence). V shed 4 bases and J 5 bases; nucleotides not matched to a gene: 8. CDR3 length: 14 residues. This CDR3 reads CAWTILGQGETQYF. Here the CDR3 DNA reads TGTGCCTGGACTATCTTAGGACAGGGGGAGACCCAGTACTTC.